This T cell receptor beta chain comes out of a study of beta chain features in type 1 diabetes. Trimming removed 0 bases at V and 5 bases at J, with 10 bases between. The CDR3 runs to 15 residues. Germline V lookup: CDR1 SGHDN, CDR2 FVKESK. Expressed TCRB transcripts were sequenced after all isolated RNA was converted to cDNA. The protocol was immunoSEQ multiplex PCR, while the TCRdb copy is restricted to in-frame clones and leaves out a portion. The data contain 450,000 or so clones, 11% of them singletons. This clone was recorded a few times. The chain has TRBV14 and TRBJ2-2, with D unresolved. The sample consisted of naive CD4+ T cells from blood. This TCR was sampled from a woman under 30 in good health. CDR3 amino acids: CASSQDLAPTGELFF. The CDR3 DNA follows: TGTGCCAGCAGCCAAGATTTGGCGCCGACCGGGGAGCTGTTTTTT.